This T cell receptor (beta chain) was sequenced for a study of blood T cell repertoires in COVID-19. Study-level information: Samples came from the United States, Italy and Spain, spanning acute and convalescent COVID-19. T cells, B-cell-depleted T cells, or PBMCs supplied cDNA or gDNA.

Study processing details: Reference gene primer amplification gave nucleated cell count estimates. The method was immunoSEQ multiplex PCR; TCRdb's version includes in-frame clones alone and lacks a portion of them. V and J calls plus clone size are reproduced from that table; the DNA served to infer D and trimming. Of about 140,000 clones in the sample, 88% were seen once. Per the germline V gene, CDR1 is SNHLY and CDR2 is FYNNEI. Trimming took 7 bases from V and 1 from J; bases not matched to a gene: 3. The CDR3 covers 14 residues. The source of this sequence is a man in his forties or fifties with active or convalescent COVID-19. V is TRBV2 and J is TRBJ1-1; 10 nucleotides line up with TRBD1. Source material: peripheral blood. The CDR3 bases are TGTGCCAGCACCCGACAGGGGGCGAACACTGAAGCTTTCTTT. Residues: CASTRQGANTEAFF. The full variable domain, with the rest looked up from reference TRBV2 and TRBJ1-1, is EPEVTQTPSHQVTQMGQEVILRCVPISNHLYFYWYRQILGQKVEFLVSFYNNEISEKSEIFDDQFSVERPDGSNFTLKIRSTKLEDSAMYFCASTRQGANTEAFFGQGTRLTVV.